The 23 T cell receptor beta chains given below trace back to one sample, sequenced in a study of CD8 T cells in Susac syndrome. Random hexamers were used to reverse transcribe roughly 0.5 to 1 ug of RNA. TCRdb re-analysed the immunoSEQ multiplex PCR reads in MiXCR, keeping a single row per CDR3 protein. The data hold around 190,000 distinct CDR3 sequences, with 85% to 95% observed a single time. Sequences were obtained from CD8+ T cells from PBMCs. Receptors originate from a human donor with multiple sclerosis.

The chain uses TRBV7-9 and TRBJ2-3; 7 positions match TRBD1. CDR1 and CDR2 (germline): SEHNR, FQNEAQ (reference sequence). CDR3 length: 19 residues. Losses at the gene ends were 6 bases for V and 0 bases for J; bases not matched to a gene: 18. The CDR3, as DNA: TGTGCCAGCAGTCACGACCGGGACAGACCGACTCCTAGCACAGATACGCAGTATTTT. It is translated as CASSHDRDRPTPSTDTQYF.

This chain joins TRBV28 and TRBJ2-1; TRBD1 is a possible D gene (6 bases). V lost 8 bases and J 3 bases, leaving 17 bases between the germline ends. This CDR3 has 15 residues. Germline CDR1 reads MDHEN; CDR2 reads SYDVKM. The CDR3 DNA sequence: TGTGCCAGCGAGAACAGGGTTCAATACTACAATGAGCAGTTCTTC. It encodes CASENRVQYYNEQFF.

This clonotype was recorded once. This sequence joins TRBV28 and TRBJ2-1; no reliable D call. The V end lost 3 bases, the J end lost 10 bases, and 16 bases lay between the germline ends. The germline V gene encodes CDR1 MDHEN and CDR2 SYDVKM. The CDR3 consists of 14 residues. This CDR3 is CASSFPTFPWEQFF. The CDR3 region has the DNA TGTGCCAGCAGTTTTCCCACCTTTCCATGGGAGCAGTTCTTC.

The chain's CDR3 is CASSPGTVNYGYTF. The CDR3 nucleotides read TGTGCCAGCAGTCCCGGGACAGTAAACTATGGCTACACCTTC. The chain couples TRBV12-3 or TRBV12-4 to TRBJ1-2, with TRBD1 identical over 7 bases. V gave up 5 bases and J gave up 2 bases; unmatched junction bases: 5. The CDR3 is made up of 14 amino acids.

This clonotype has a single count. This chain joins TRBV29-1 and TRBJ1-2, with 8 bases identical to TRBD1. The CDR3 has 14 amino acids. CDR1 and CDR2 from the germline V gene are SQVTM and ANQGSEA. The V segment lost 0 bases and the J segment 8 bases; nucleotides outside the gene matches: 8. Here the CDR3 DNA reads TGCAGCGTTGAAGAAGGTGCAGGGGGCTACGGCTACACCTTC. Its protein product is CSVEEGAGGYGYTF.

The rearrangement joins TRBV15 to TRBJ2-1, with D unresolved. V was shortened by 0 bases and J by 10 bases, with 7 bases between the two germline ends. Germline lookup yields CDR1 LNHNV and CDR2 YYDKDF (reference sequence). The CDR3 sequence is 12 residues long. CDR3 nucleotides: TGTGCCACCAGCAGAGATGAGAGGGAGCAGTTCTTC. This codes for CATSRDEREQFF.

This rearrangement joins TRBV27 to TRBJ2-7, with D possibly being TRBD1 or TRBD2 (6 bases each). This CDR3 has 16 residues. V was clipped by 3 bases and J by 1 base, with 16 bases between them. Germline V CDR1 and CDR2: MNHEY, SMNVEV (reference sequence). CDR3 nucleotides: TGTGCCAGCAGTTTGTATTCGACAGGAGGGTCCTACGAGCAGTACTTC. It yields the protein CASSLYSTGGSYEQYF.

This sequence joins TRBV25-1 and TRBJ2-7; D gene ambiguous. Germline V lookup: CDR1 MGHDK, CDR2 SYGVNS. CDR3 length: 12 amino acids. V lost 1 base and J lost 3, with 4 bases in between. The CDR3 reads CASSESVYEQYF. CDR3 DNA sequence: TGTGCCAGCAGTGAATCTGTCTACGAGCAGTACTTC.

The chain recombines TRBV6-4 with TRBJ1-2, with D tentatively TRBD1 (5 bases). With 5 bases removed from V and 8 bases from J, the gap between germline ends came to 18 bases. The CDR3 covers 14 residues. CDR1 is MRHNA, CDR2 SNTAGT, per germline. CDR3 protein: CASSPTLGLWGYTF. The DNA for the CDR3 is TGTGCCAGCAGTCCCACCTTGGGGCTTTGGGGCTACACCTTC.

This chain uses TRBV5-1 with TRBJ1-5; D remains ambiguous. Trimming shortened V by 1 base and J by 1 base, and 9 bases separated the two germline ends. There are 15 residues in the CDR3. The germline gives CDR1 SGHRS, CDR2 YFSETQ. CDR3 DNA sequence: TGCGCCAGCAGCTTGCCAGGAGGGAGCAATCAGCCCCAGCATTTT. Its protein product is CASSLPGGSNQPQHF.

The sample holds a few counts of this clonotype. This chain joins TRBV20-1 and TRBJ1-2; no clear D. Germline V gene lookup returns CDR1 DFQATT and CDR2 SNEGSKA (reference sequence). This CDR3 is 10 amino acids long. Trimming removed 3 bases from V and 4 bases from J, with 3 bases in between. In DNA, the CDR3 is TGCAGTGCTAGTCGCTATGGCTACACCTTC. Translated: CSASRYGYTF.

This chain joins TRBV7-9 and TRBJ2-1, with D perhaps given as TRBD1 or TRBD2 (5 bases each). CDR3 length: 17 amino acids. The germline CDR1 and CDR2 sequences are SEHNR and FQNEAQ (reference sequence). The ends were cut back, 3 bases at V and 1 base at J, with 16 bases in the middle. The CDR3 nucleotides read TGTGCCAGCAGCTTCTACCGAGGGGCCAAGTCCTACAATGAGCAGTTCTTC. This encodes CASSFYRGAKSYNEQFF.

The chain uses TRBV10-3 and TRBJ2-7; 9 bases align to TRBD1. Germline V gene data show CDR1 as ENHRY and CDR2 as SYGVKD. The CDR3 sequence is 14 residues long. J was trimmed by 3 bases and V by 2 bases; bases with no gene match: 2. Here the CDR3 reads CAISEGTGYYEQYF. For the CDR3, the DNA is TGTGCCATCAGTGAGGGGACAGGGTACTACGAGCAGTACTTC.

V and J are TRBV28 and TRBJ2-1, with D tentatively TRBD2 (5 bases). Germline lookup yields CDR1 MDHEN and CDR2 SYDVKM. CDR3 length: 13 residues. V was pared by 1 base and J by 9 bases, with 10 bases between. The CDR3 bases are TGTGCCAGCAGTTTATCCCTCGAGGGTGAGCAGTTCTTC. Its protein is CASSLSLEGEQFF.

The chain carries TRBV13 and TRBJ1-1; D remains ambiguous. Germline CDR1 is PRHDT and CDR2 is FYEKMQ (reference sequence). V was clipped by 0 bases and J by 8 bases, with 10 bases between them. This CDR3 has 13 residues. The CDR3 DNA is TGTGCCAGCAGCTTAGGGACGCAGTCGGAAGCTTTCTTT. Amino acids: CASSLGTQSEAFF.

This clonotype has a single count. The chain uses TRBV4-1 and TRBJ2-3; 9 bases line up with TRBD2. The CDR3 sequence is 16 residues long. V gave up 3 bases and J gave up 0 bases; unmatched junction bases: 4. In germline, CDR1 is MGHRA, CDR2 YSYEKL. CDR3 nucleotide sequence: TGCGCCAGCAGCCATAAACTAGCGGGCAGCACAGATACGCAGTATTTT. Translation gives CASSHKLAGSTDTQYF.

The chain joins TRBV12-3 or TRBV12-4 to TRBJ2-3; 8 nucleotides line up with TRBD2. The length of the CDR3 is 15 residues. The ends lost 4 bases at V and 2 bases at J; junction bases unmatched: 5. The CDR3 nucleotides read TGTGCCAGCAGTTCTGTAGCGGGATTCACAGATACGCAGTATTTT. This codes for CASSSVAGFTDTQYF.

The chain has TRBV4-1 and TRBJ1-2, with D uncertain. CDR1 MGHRA and CDR2 YSYEKL come from the germline V gene. The CDR3 sequence is 13 residues long. V lost 2 bases and J 3 bases, leaving 7 bases between the germline ends. This CDR3 is CASSQRLHYGYTF. The DNA of the CDR3 is TGCGCCAGCAGCCAAAGGCTTCACTATGGCTACACCTTC.

This chain links TRBV28 with TRBJ1-2, with no clear D. Per germline, CDR1 MDHEN and CDR2 SYDVKM. The V end was cut by 2 bases, the J end by 4 bases, with 11 bases between. CDR3 length: 14 residues. The CDR3 sequence: CASSLEGAFYGYTF. DNA for the CDR3: TGTGCCAGCAGTTTAGAGGGAGCGTTCTATGGCTACACCTTC.

This clonotype was seen a single time. The chain couples TRBV27 to TRBJ2-1; D call uncertain. This CDR3 region has 14 residues. V was trimmed by 5 bases and J by 4 bases, leaving 12 bases between them. Germline V gives CDR1 MNHEY, CDR2 SMNVEV (reference sequence). CDR3 sequence: CASSPAAEYNEQFF. CDR3 DNA sequence: TGTGCCAGCAGTCCGGCGGCGGAGTACAATGAGCAGTTCTTC.

J is TRBJ2-3 and V is TRBV15, with a weak D call TRBD2 (7 bases). Between the trimmed V and J ends, which lost 5 bases and 2 bases, there was a span of 14 bases. This CDR3 comprises 15 residues. The germline V gene encodes CDR1 LNHNV and CDR2 YYDKDF (reference sequence). The CDR3 bases are TGTGCCACCAGCGAGGGGAGGGACAACACAGATACGCAGTATTTT. It codes for CATSEGRDNTDTQYF.

The rearrangement links TRBV7-9 to TRBJ2-4; D might be TRBD2 (5 bases). This CDR3 is built from 12 residues. Trimming removed 5 bases at V and 11 bases at J, with 13 bases between. The germline gives CDR1 SEHNR, CDR2 FQNEAQ (reference sequence). The CDR3, as DNA: TGTGCCAGCAGCCCGGGATCCGGGGTTCAGTACTTC. Translated: CASSPGSGVQYF.

This clonotype was found a few times. The rearrangement uses TRBV12-3 or TRBV12-4 and TRBJ1-1; a possible D gene is TRBD1 (6 bases). The CDR3 contains 12 residues. V was shortened by 3 bases and J by 6 bases, with 8 bases between the two germline ends. The CDR3 region has the DNA TGTGCCAGCAGTTTGGGGGCCCCTGAAGCTTTCTTT. This codes for CASSLGAPEAFF.